These 10 T cell receptor beta chains originate from one sample sequenced in a study of early T cells in non-severe SARS-CoV-2 infection. TCRdb reanalysed the 5' RACE reads using MiXCR and keeps one entry per CDR3 protein. The table records under 25,000 distinct CDR3 sequences, approximately 5% of them present only once. Input material: whole blood. These receptors all stem from an adult who was a healthcare worker with PCR-confirmed SARS-CoV-2 infection or an uninfected control (not recorded which).

The rearrangement joins TRBV7-2 to TRBJ1-6, with 9 bases identical to TRBD1. This CDR3 is 14 amino acids long. Germline CDR1 and CDR2: SGHTA and FQGNSA. J gave up 9 bases and V 1 base, and 1 base lay outside the gene matches. This chain's CDR3 is CASSLDRGLSPLHF. CDR3 coding DNA: TGTGCCAGCAGCTTAGACAGGGGGCTTTCACCCCTCCACTTT.

This clonotype was seen repeatedly, ten times or more. The rearrangement links TRBV2 to TRBJ2-3; TRBD2 matches at 8 bases. V gave up 3 bases and J gave up 1 base; unmatched junction bases: 6. This CDR3 has 16 amino acids. Germline CDR1 reads SNHLY; CDR2 reads FYNNEI. CDR3 region: CASSESGGLGTDTQYF. Here the CDR3 DNA reads TGTGCCAGCAGTGAGAGCGGGGGCCTGGGCACAGATACGCAGTATTTT.

This clonotype was counted between two and nine times. The chain couples TRBV29-1 to TRBJ1-2, with D possibly TRBD1 on 5 matching bases. The CDR3 length is 13 residues. Trimming shortened V by 3 bases and J by 8 bases, and 16 bases separated the two germline ends. Germline-derived CDR1 and CDR2 are SQVTM and ANQGSEA. The CDR3 here is CSVDDYGGNGYTF. In nucleotides, the CDR3 is TGCAGCGTTGATGACTATGGGGGGAACGGCTACACCTTC. The full variable domain, in which reference TRBV29-1 and TRBJ1-2 provide the parts outside the CDR3, is SAVISQKPSRDICQRGTSLTIQCQVDSQVTMMFWYRQQPGQSLTLIATANQGSEATYESGFVIDKFPISRPNLTFSTLTVSNMSPEDSSIYLCSVDDYGGNGYTFGSGTRLTVV.

This clonotype appeared many times. The rearrangement links TRBV11-2 to TRBJ2-5, with D perhaps TRBD2 (6 bases). CDR1 and CDR2 from the germline V gene are SGHAT and FQNNGV. The length of the CDR3 is 17 residues. Trimming shortened V by 5 bases and J by 1 base, and 20 bases separated the two germline ends. This CDR3 is CASSPLGGGARQETQYF. CDR3 coding DNA: TGTGCCAGCAGCCCCCTGGGAGGAGGTGCTCGCCAAGAGACCCAGTACTTC.

This clonotype was seen at least ten times. V and J are TRBV7-2 and TRBJ2-7; perhaps TRBD1 as D (6 bases). The CDR3 is made up of 16 amino acids. From germline, CDR1 is SGHTA and CDR2 FQGNSA. The V end lost 5 bases, the J end lost 3 bases, and 20 bases lay between the germline ends. CDR3 protein: CASSLAPTGNGYEQYF. In DNA, the CDR3 is TGTGCCAGCAGCCTGGCGCCTACAGGGAATGGCTACGAGCAGTACTTC.

This rearrangement joins TRBV29-1 to TRBJ1-2; D is uncertain. Trimming shortened V by 4 bases and J by 0 bases, and 6 bases separated the two germline ends. Germline V gene sequence: CDR1 SQVTM, CDR2 ANQGSEA. The CDR3 contains 12 residues. This chain's CDR3 is CSVGTTNYGYTF. The CDR3 region has the DNA TGCAGCGTTGGGACTACTAACTATGGCTACACCTTC.

Ten or more counts support this clonotype. The chain uses TRBV6-5 and TRBJ2-3, with D unresolved. V gave up 7 bases and J gave up 0 bases, with 11 bases separating them. The CDR3 has 14 residues. Germline CDR1 reads MNHEY; CDR2 reads SVGAGI. The CDR3 DNA sequence: TGTGCCAGCAAACCTGGACCTAGCACAGATACGCAGTATTTT. Its protein is CASKPGPSTDTQYF.

The genes are TRBV3-1 and TRBJ2-7; perhaps TRBD1 as D (6 bases). The CDR3 is 17 amino acids. Germline V gives CDR1 LGHDT, CDR2 YNNKEL (reference sequence). V was trimmed by 4 bases and J by 3 bases, leaving 22 bases between them. The CDR3 spells CASSPLTGYASDYEQYF. The CDR3 nucleotides are TGTGCCAGCAGCCCTTTAACAGGGTATGCCTCTGACTACGAGCAGTACTTC.

This clonotype was counted many times. The chain recombines TRBV10-3 with TRBJ1-5; D not certain. Germline V gene data show CDR1 as ENHRY and CDR2 as SYGVKD. V was pared by 6 bases and J by 0 bases, with 12 bases between. The CDR3 length is 15 residues. The CDR3 bases are TGTGCCATCAGGGCGGAAGGCTATAGCAATCAGCCCCAGCATTTT. This translates into CAIRAEGYSNQPQHF.

This clonotype has just a few counts. The chain recombines TRBV27 with TRBJ2-7, with 10 bases matching TRBD1. Per germline, CDR1 MNHEY and CDR2 SMNVEV (reference sequence). This CDR3 is built from 15 residues. Trimming removed 5 bases from V and 3 bases from J; junction bases left unmatched: 7. The CDR3 is CASSLQGQGVYEQYF. DNA for the CDR3: TGTGCCAGCAGTCTACAAGGACAGGGGGTCTACGAGCAGTACTTC.